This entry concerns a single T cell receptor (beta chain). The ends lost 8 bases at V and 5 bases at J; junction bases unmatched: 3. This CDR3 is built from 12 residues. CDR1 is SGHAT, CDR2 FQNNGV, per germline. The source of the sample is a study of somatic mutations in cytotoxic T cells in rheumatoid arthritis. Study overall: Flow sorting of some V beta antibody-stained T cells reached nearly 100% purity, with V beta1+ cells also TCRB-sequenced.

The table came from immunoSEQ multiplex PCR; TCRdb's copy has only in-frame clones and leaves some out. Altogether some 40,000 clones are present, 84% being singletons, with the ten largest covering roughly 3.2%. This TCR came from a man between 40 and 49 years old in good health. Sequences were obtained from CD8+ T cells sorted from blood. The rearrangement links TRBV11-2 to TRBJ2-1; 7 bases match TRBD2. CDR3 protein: CASRRGDNEQFF. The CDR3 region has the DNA TGTGCCAGCCGCCGGGGGGACAATGAGCAGTTCTTC. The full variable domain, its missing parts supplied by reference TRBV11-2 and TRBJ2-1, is EAGVAQSPRYKIIEKRQSVAFWCNPISGHATLYWYQQILGQGPKLLIQFQNNGVVDDSQLPKDRFSAERLKGVDSTLKIQPAKLEDSAVYLCASRRGDNEQFFGPGTRLTVL.